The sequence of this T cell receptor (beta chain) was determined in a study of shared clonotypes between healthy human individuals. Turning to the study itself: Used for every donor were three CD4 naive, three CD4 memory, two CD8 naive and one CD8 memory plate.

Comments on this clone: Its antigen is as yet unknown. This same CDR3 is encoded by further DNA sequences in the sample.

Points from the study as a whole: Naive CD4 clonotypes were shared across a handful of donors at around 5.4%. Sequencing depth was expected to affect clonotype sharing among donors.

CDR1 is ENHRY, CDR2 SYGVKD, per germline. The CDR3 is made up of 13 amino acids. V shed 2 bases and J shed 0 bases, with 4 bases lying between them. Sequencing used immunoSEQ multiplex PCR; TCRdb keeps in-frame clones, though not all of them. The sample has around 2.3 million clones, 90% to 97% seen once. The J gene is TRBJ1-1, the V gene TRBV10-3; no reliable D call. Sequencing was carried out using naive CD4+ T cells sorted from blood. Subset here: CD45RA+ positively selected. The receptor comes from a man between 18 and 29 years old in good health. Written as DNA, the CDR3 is TGTGCCATCAGTGAGATTGTGAACACTGAAGCTTTCTTT. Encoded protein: CAISEIVNTEAFF.